This TCR beta chain was captured in a study of T cell responses to AZD1222 COVID-19 vaccine. Study-level findings and limits: Seropositivity was recorded at baseline in only 6 or 7 AZD1222 recipients. Donors skewed white British and female; clonal diversity was possibly underestimated.

With regard to this clone: Its antigen is not known.

Germline values: CDR1 SGHRS, CDR2 YFSETQ. V lost 1 base, J lost 2 bases, and 9 bases stayed unmatched. The CDR3 consists of 17 residues. Libraries were prepared by immunoSEQ multiplex PCR; TCRdb keeps only in-frame clonotypes and omits some of them. The data hold roughly 130,000 clones, with approximately 86% observed a single time. This chain connects TRBV5-1 to TRBJ2-3; 8 nucleotides align to TRBD1. This clonotype originated in an adult in good health. The starting material was peripheral blood, obtained on day 0 of AZD1222 vaccination. The CDR3 is CASSLISDRAYTDTQYF. CDR3 nucleotide sequence: TGCGCCAGCAGCTTGATTTCGGACAGGGCTTACACAGATACGCAGTATTTT.